This T cell receptor beta chain was retrieved from a study of blood T cell repertoires in COVID-19. At the level of the study: Acute and convalescent COVID-19 specimens originated in the United States, Italy and Spain. PBMCs, B-cell-depleted T cells, or T cells were the source of the cDNA or gDNA that made up the material.

Patients at the Seattle site were enrolled during active infection and followed longitudinally. Produced via immunoSEQ multiplex PCR; TCRdb's table is partial and in-frame only. This sample has some 300,000 clones, with 70% to 90% found just once. CDR3 size: 14 residues. Germline CDR1 is KGHDR and CDR2 is SFDVKD. Trimming cost V 6 bases and J 3 bases; bases outside gene matches: 1. Source material: peripheral blood. The chain uses TRBV24-1 and TRBJ2-3; 11 bases fit TRBD2. The source of this sequence is a woman aged 50 to 65 with COVID-19, enrolled during active disease. In DNA, the CDR3 is TGTGCCACCAGTCTAGCGGGGGGAACAGATACGCAGTATTTT. Translating it yields CATSLAGGTDTQYF.